This T cell receptor (beta chain) is from a study of cytomegalovirus exposure and HLA in healthy donors. Study-level information: An earlier analysis identified 117 million unique TCR beta sequences in some 180 million T cells. Regarding the study as a whole: In a later analysis, DRB1 alleles had the most associated TCRs; HLA-C alleles the fewest. Across donors, presence/absence analyses took sequencing depth to be roughly uniform. Researchers reported from a later analysis that most CMV-associated TCR beta chains appeared HLA-restricted.

60 Vbeta and 13 Jbeta primers were used in PCR. Only in-frame clones appear in the TCRdb table, and some are missing; sequencing was by immunoSEQ multiplex PCR. The table records under 130,000 clones, around 85% of them present only once. As for this clone: Antigen specificity is unknown.

The source material was PBMCs. This receptor was taken from a man under 40 in good health and CMV-seropositive.

This chain's CDR3 is CASRDGTDTDTQYF. CDR3 sequence (DNA): TGTGCCAGCAGGGACGGGACAGACACAGATACGCAGTATTTT. The V gene is TRBV2, the J gene TRBJ2-3; 7 bases are a match to TRBD1. With V trimmed by 6 bases and J by 2 bases, 5 bases remained unmatched. Looked up from germline, CDR1 is SNHLY and CDR2 is FYNNEI. This CDR3 contains 14 residues.